This TCR beta chain is from a study of T cell responses to AZD1222 COVID-19 vaccine. Study outcomes and limitations: The donor group comprised mostly white British people and more females; the analysis possibly underestimated clonal diversity. Reportedly, nearly half the spike-specific TCRs target unmutated variant regions.

Comment on this clone: Antigen unknown.

The assay was immunoSEQ multiplex PCR, and TCRdb's table has in-frame clones only and misses some. This sample carries 85,000 to 90,000 clones, around 90% of them seen once, and the ten largest clones take around 10%. Sequences were derived from peripheral blood, sampled on day 0 of MenACWY control vaccination. The TCR sequence derives from an adult in good health.

CDR3 sequence reads: CARSLSSGQGSRCYTF. The CDR3 nucleotides read TGTGCCAGAAGCCTTTCATCGGGACAGGGGAGTCGGTGCTACACCTTC. The chain links TRBV5-3 to TRBJ1-2, with 10 bases fitting TRBD1. TRBV5-3 has ORF status, its function being uncertain. The CDR3 has 16 amino acids. V gave up 4 bases and J gave up 9 bases; unmatched junction bases: 15.